The next 13 T cell receptor beta chains were all read from a single sample in a study of metastatic and nonmetastatic thyroid tumors. There were no patients who had received any treatment before thyroid surgery. TCRdb reprocessed the PCR reads via MiXCR. This table has 4,200 or so clones, roughly 30% appearing once. The specimen was adjacent normal tissue. Receptor source: a female donor with papillary thyroid cancer or a benign thyroid nodule (not recorded which). Some clones in this sample may be carry-over from other donors' samples.

J is TRBJ2-5 and V is TRBV15; the D call may be TRBD1 or TRBD2 (5 bases each). In germline, CDR1 is LNHNV, CDR2 YYDKDF (reference sequence). CDR3 length: 15 residues. The ends were cut back, 3 bases at V and 2 bases at J, with 13 bases in the middle. This chain's CDR3 is CATSSIGADQETQYF. As DNA, the CDR3 is TGTGCCACCAGCAGCATCGGGGCGGATCAAGAGACCCAGTACTTC.

V is TRBV20-1 and J is TRBJ1-2; no clear D. Germline values: CDR1 DFQATT, CDR2 SNEGSKA (reference sequence). The length of the CDR3 is 11 residues. The germline V and J ends were trimmed by 4 bases and 4 bases, with 7 bases remaining between them. CDR3 residues: CSATDAYGYTF. The CDR3, as DNA: TGCAGTGCTACGGACGCCTATGGCTACACCTTC.

By share, this clone ranks as medium-sized. The rearrangement joins TRBV20-1 to TRBJ2-5, with 12 bases lining up with TRBD2. Trimming took 3 bases from V and 5 from J; bases not matched to a gene: 4. CDR1 DFQATT and CDR2 SNEGSKA come from the germline V gene (reference sequence). The CDR3 loop spans 14 amino acids. The CDR3 protein is CSARHLAGGETQYF. In DNA, the CDR3 is TGCAGTGCTAGGCATCTAGCGGGAGGGGAGACCCAGTACTTC.

Judged by abundance, this clone is large. The sample holds other DNA sequences that translate to the same CDR3. The chain is built from TRBV7-3 and TRBJ2-1, with 9 bases fitting TRBD2. Germline V CDR1 and CDR2: SGHTA, FQGTGA. The CDR3 consists of 17 residues. With 5 bases clipped from V and 6 bases from J, the junction kept 14 bases outside the gene matches. The CDR3 region is CASSPEGGRARSNEQFF. Here the CDR3 DNA reads TGTGCCAGCAGCCCGGAGGGCGGGAGGGCCCGGTCCAATGAGCAGTTCTTC.

The rearrangement links TRBV19 to TRBJ2-5; D is unclear. Per germline, CDR1 LNHDA and CDR2 SQIVND (reference sequence). CDR3 size: 11 residues. The V end lost 5 bases, the J end lost 5 bases, and 6 bases lay between the germline ends. The CDR3 DNA sequence: TGTGCCAGTAGTCTGCAGGAGACCCAGTACTTC. This translates into CASSLQETQYF.

By share, this clone ranks as large. This chain links TRBV28 with TRBJ2-7, with TRBD2 matching over 11 bases. J gave up 7 bases and V 1 base, and 9 bases lay outside the gene matches. The germline V gene has CDR1 MDHEN and CDR2 SYDVKM. The CDR3 has 16 residues. The CDR3, as DNA: TGTGCCAGCAGTTTATATTTGGCTAGCGGGAGGAGTGAGCAGTACTTC. Amino acids: CASSLYLASGRSEQYF.

A single count supports this clone. One junction end disagrees with the germline gene, perhaps due to a read error. The chain is built from TRBV11-2 and TRBJ2-1; tentatively, D is TRBD2 (5 bases). Germline lookup yields CDR1 SGHAT and CDR2 FQNNGV. The CDR3 covers 15 residues. CDR3 DNA sequence: TGTGCCAGCAGGCCGGCGGGTACCCCTCGCTATGAGCAGTTCTTT. Its translation is CASRPAGTPRYEQFF.

A note on this clone: No conserved phenylalanine or tryptophan is present at the end of the CDR3, so a read error is the likely explanation. The J gene is TRBJ2-2, the V gene TRBV19; D is unresolved. This CDR3 has 14 amino acids. CDR1 and CDR2 from the germline V gene are LNHDA and SQIVND (reference sequence). The CDR3: CASSPVSNTAELFI. CDR3 sequence (DNA): TGTGCCAGTAGTCCTGTCTCGAACACCGCGGAGCTGTTTATT.

This clone has just a few counts. This rearrangement joins TRBV7-8 to TRBJ2-7, with 10 bases matching TRBD2. CDR1 SGHVS and CDR2 FQNEAQ come from the germline V gene. The junction had 6 bases not matched to a gene; V was cut back by 5 bases and J by 2 bases. The length of the CDR3 is 15 residues. This chain's CDR3 is CASSRTSGTPYEQYF. The CDR3 coding sequence is TGTGCCAGCAGCCGGACTAGCGGAACACCCTACGAGCAGTACTTC.

The chain combines TRBV5-1 with TRBJ2-7; a possible D gene is TRBD1 (5 bases). CDR1 is SGHRS and CDR2 is YFSETQ in the germline V gene. Trimming removed 0 bases from V and 6 bases from J, with 10 bases in between. The CDR3 covers 13 residues. The CDR3 loop is CASSLDTGGEQYF. The CDR3 region has the DNA TGCGCCAGCAGCTTGGATACAGGTGGCGAGCAGTACTTC. Drawing the rest from reference TRBV5-1 and TRBJ2-7, the complete variable domain is KAGVTQTPRYLIKTRGQQVTLSCSPISGHRSVSWYQQTPGQGLQFLFEYFSETQRNKGNFPGRFSGRQFSNSRSEMNVSTLELGDSALYLCASSLDTGGEQYFGPGTRLTVT.

By share, this clone counts as large. Here the CDR3 reads CASSVEGPTEAFF. The CDR3 DNA follows: TGTGCCAGCAGTGTAGAGGGGCCCACTGAAGCTTTCTTT. The rearrangement joins TRBV6-1 to TRBJ1-1, with D perhaps matching TRBD1 (5 bases). Trimming took 4 bases from V and 4 from J, leaving 10 bases between them. The CDR3 length is 13 residues. Per the germline V gene, CDR1 is MNHNS and CDR2 is SASEGT.

In its sample, this clone is medium-sized. This chain uses TRBV29-1 with TRBJ2-5, with 9 bases aligning to TRBD2. After removal of 6 bases from V and 5 bases from J, the junction contained 4 bases not matched to a gene. The germline CDR1 and CDR2 sequences are SQVTM and ANQGSEA. This CDR3 has 12 amino acids. Written as DNA, the CDR3 is TGCAGCGTCGGTAGCGGGAGTGAGACCCAGTACTTC. This encodes CSVGSGSETQYF.

As concerns this clone: At one end, the junction sequence differs from germline, possibly due to a read error. The V gene is TRBV7-8, the J gene TRBJ2-7, with D uncertain. Looked up from germline, CDR1 is SGHVS and CDR2 is FQNEAQ. The CDR3 runs 16 residues. CDR3 sequence reads: CASSLGFVWPSYDQYF. As DNA, the CDR3 is TGTGCCAGCAGCCTAGGGTTTGTTTGGCCCTCCTACGATCAGTACTTC.